This record covers a single T cell receptor (beta chain). Its cognate antigen is unknown. The length of the CDR3 is 13 residues. CDR1 and CDR2 (germline): SGHTA, FQGTGA. V lost 3 bases and J lost 5, with 9 bases in between. This sample was included in a study of T cells after yellow fever vaccination. For the study at large: Preparation used SMART-Seq v4 Ultra Low Input for the low-cell-number fractions. Study-wide results and caveats: Once the booster was given, most primary-vaccination clones reappeared, at just under 98% for CD4 and 85% to 90% for CD8.

Via MiXCR, TCRdb re-called the 5' RACE reads, giving one row per CDR3 protein. The sample yields hundreds of thousands of distinct CDR3 sequences, under 15% seen once. This sample comprised CD4+ T cells sorted from PBMCs, obtained 15 days after the yellow fever booster vaccination. This receptor was identified in a man younger than 30 who received the YFV17D yellow fever vaccine. V usage is TRBV7-3 and J usage is TRBJ2-3; no reliable D call. This chain's CDR3 is CASSFREGDTQYF. CDR3 DNA: TGTGCCAGCAGCTTTAGGGAAGGAGATACGCAGTATTTT.